This TCR beta chain was obtained from a study of T cells in Graves' hyperthyroidism and ophthalmopathy. Study findings and constraints: Most thyroid clonotypes expanded above 0.001 were also detected in blood.

Uncontrolled infection, other autoimmune disease, pregnancy or lactation barred patients from enrollment. Orbital computed tomography and thyroid ultrasound, together with serum TRAb and thyroxine and clinical symptoms, were used for diagnoses. The V end lost 6 bases, the J end lost 0 bases, and 5 bases lay between the germline ends. Germline V lookup: CDR1 SGHTA, CDR2 FQGNSA. The CDR3 runs 12 residues. This clonotype was recorded many times. Its antigen is still unknown. Amplified TCR beta CDR3 regions came from RNA transcripts. A set of HTBI primers served as the primers for a first-round RT-PCR of the TCR CDR3. TCRdb reprocessed the multiplex PCR reads via MiXCR and lists one record per CDR3 protein. The table shows 530,000 or so distinct CDR3 sequences, with around a quarter occurring only once.

The sample comprised blood. The receptor's source is a woman aged 25 to 39 with Graves' ophthalmopathy. The V gene is TRBV7-2, the J gene TRBJ1-2, with no clear D. CDR3 coding DNA: TGTGCCAGCAGGGAAACTAACTATGGCTACACCTTC. Translation: CASRETNYGYTF.